Listed below are T cell receptor beta chains from one sample, sequenced in a study of beta chain features in type 1 diabetes. The data were produced by immunoSEQ multiplex PCR, yet TCRdb's version contains in-frame clones alone and is incomplete. The sample has about 230,000 clones, over 9.5% seen once; the top ten hold about 0.03%. The material sequenced was naive CD4+ T cells from blood. All receptors derive from a woman aged 18-29 years in good health. CDR3s include the opening cysteine and the closing phenylalanine or tryptophan. The order of the fields is D gene, J gene, clone size, V gene, CDR3 DNA, CDR3 protein. The D gene is left open where the match is weak. The size entry is marked missing in some rows and otherwise reads once, few, many or a size class.

d_call: TRBD1; j_call: TRBJ2-7; clone_size: few; v_call: TRBV5-1; cdr3_nt: TGCGCCAGCAGCTTTTGGACAGGGGGTGAGCAGTACTTC; cdr3_aa: CASSFWTGGEQYF
d_call: .; j_call: TRBJ2-5; clone_size: .; v_call: TRBV20-1; cdr3_nt: TGCAGCGTGAGGTCGGGAGAGACCCAGTACTTC; cdr3_aa: CSVRSGETQYF
d_call: TRBD1; j_call: TRBJ1-6; clone_size: .; v_call: TRBV9; cdr3_nt: TGTGCCAGCAGCGTTACCGGGACAGGGAATTCACCCCTCCACTTT; cdr3_aa: CASSVTGTGNSPLHF
d_call: .; j_call: TRBJ1-1; clone_size: few; v_call: TRBV18; cdr3_nt: TGTGCCAGCTCACCGTCAGGGCGCTCTTCTGGAGCTTTCTTT; cdr3_aa: CASSPSGRSSGAFF
d_call: .; j_call: TRBJ1-1; clone_size: few; v_call: TRBV27; cdr3_nt: TGTGCCAGCAGTTACAGGGAGAACACTGAAGCTTTCTTT; cdr3_aa: CASSYRENTEAFF
d_call: TRBD1; j_call: TRBJ1-1; clone_size: few; v_call: TRBV19; cdr3_nt: TGTGCCAGTAGTCCGCTCCTGACAGGGGGCCTTGAAGCTTTCTTT; cdr3_aa: CASSPLLTGGLEAFF
d_call: TRBD2; j_call: TRBJ2-5; clone_size: .; v_call: TRBV5-1; cdr3_nt: TGCGCCAGCAGCCAAGGAAACAGGGCGGGGGGCCAAGAGACCCAGTACTTC; cdr3_aa: CASSQGNRAGGQETQYF
d_call: TRBD1; j_call: TRBJ2-5; clone_size: few; v_call: TRBV30; cdr3_nt: TGTGCCTGGGCTAGGGACAGGGTGGGGGAGACCCAGTACTTC; cdr3_aa: CAWARDRVGETQYF
d_call: .; j_call: TRBJ2-7; clone_size: .; v_call: TRBV6-6; cdr3_nt: TGTGCCAGCAGCCCAACGACCTCCCAGGAGTACTTC; cdr3_aa: CASSPTTSQEYF
d_call: TRBD2; j_call: TRBJ2-7; clone_size: .; v_call: TRBV10-3; cdr3_nt: TGTGCCATCAGTGAGTCGAATGGACTAGCGAACTACGAGCAGTACTTC; cdr3_aa: CAISESNGLANYEQYF
d_call: .; j_call: TRBJ2-7; clone_size: few; v_call: TRBV19; cdr3_nt: TGTGCCAGTAGTATTGACAGGAATAACTACGAGCAGTACTTC; cdr3_aa: CASSIDRNNYEQYF
d_call: .; j_call: TRBJ1-2; clone_size: few; v_call: TRBV9; cdr3_nt: TGTGCCAGCAGCGTAGTGGTGCGAGCTAACTATGGCTACACCTTC; cdr3_aa: CASSVVVRANYGYTF
d_call: .; j_call: TRBJ1-6; clone_size: few; v_call: TRBV7-9; cdr3_nt: TGTGCCAGCAGCCGTGACACCCCTAATTCACCCCTCCACTTT; cdr3_aa: CASSRDTPNSPLHF
d_call: TRBD2; j_call: TRBJ2-1; clone_size: few; v_call: TRBV30; cdr3_nt: TGTGCCTGGAGCTCAACTCGGACTAGTAGCTCCTACAATGAGCAGTTCTTC; cdr3_aa: CAWSSTRTSSSYNEQFF
d_call: .; j_call: TRBJ2-1; clone_size: .; v_call: TRBV19; cdr3_nt: TGTGCCAGTAGTATAGTGGGCCCCCCAAAAGGCTACGAGCAGTTCTTC; cdr3_aa: CASSIVGPPKGYEQFF
d_call: .; j_call: TRBJ2-7; clone_size: .; v_call: TRBV9; cdr3_nt: TGTGCCAGCAGCAAAGCGGGCGGGGGCGCAAACTCCTACGAGCAGTACTTC; cdr3_aa: CASSKAGGGANSYEQYF
d_call: TRBD1; j_call: TRBJ2-5; clone_size: few; v_call: TRBV9; cdr3_nt: TGTGCCAGCAGCCCTGGAACTAGACAGGGCGAAGAGACCCAGTACTTC; cdr3_aa: CASSPGTRQGEETQYF
d_call: .; j_call: TRBJ1-1; clone_size: few; v_call: TRBV7-8; cdr3_nt: TGTGCCAGCAGCCCCCGATCATGGGGGCTAAACACTGAAGCTTTCTTT; cdr3_aa: CASSPRSWGLNTEAFF
d_call: .; j_call: TRBJ1-5; clone_size: .; v_call: TRBV19; cdr3_nt: TGTGCCAGTAGTATAGGGGCAGGTGACAATCAGCCCCAGCATTTT; cdr3_aa: CASSIGAGDNQPQHF
d_call: TRBD2; j_call: TRBJ2-1; clone_size: few; v_call: TRBV5-1; cdr3_nt: TGCGCCAGCAGCTTGGCCGCCACCTCGACGGGACTAAACTACAATGAGCAGTTCTTC; cdr3_aa: CASSLAATSTGLNYNEQFF
d_call: TRBD1; j_call: TRBJ1-5; clone_size: .; v_call: TRBV27; cdr3_nt: TGTGCCAGCAGCCCAACAGGGGGCCGGAATCAGCCCCAGCATTTT; cdr3_aa: CASSPTGGRNQPQHF
d_call: .; j_call: TRBJ1-5; clone_size: few; v_call: TRBV30; cdr3_nt: TGTGCCTGGAACGCTGAAGGAGCGCCGGGGCATTTT; cdr3_aa: CAWNAEGAPGHF
d_call: .; j_call: TRBJ1-2; clone_size: once; v_call: TRBV5-1; cdr3_nt: TGCGCCAGCAGCTTGGCCGCAGGGATTAACTATGGCTACACCTTC; cdr3_aa: CASSLAAGINYGYTF
d_call: .; j_call: TRBJ2-2; clone_size: .; v_call: TRBV2; cdr3_nt: TGTGCCAGCAGCCAAGAGATCGGGGAGCTGTTTTTT; cdr3_aa: CASSQEIGELFF
d_call: TRBD1; j_call: TRBJ2-1; clone_size: few; v_call: TRBV9; cdr3_nt: TGTGCCAGCAGCCAAACAGGGGACCGATACAATGAGCAGTTCTTC; cdr3_aa: CASSQTGDRYNEQFF
d_call: .; j_call: TRBJ2-3; clone_size: .; v_call: TRBV9; cdr3_nt: TGTGCCAGCAGCATGTATTCCGGGGAGGCAGATACGCAGTATTTT; cdr3_aa: CASSMYSGEADTQYF
d_call: TRBD2; j_call: TRBJ2-5; clone_size: .; v_call: TRBV18; cdr3_nt: TGTGCCAGCTCTCTCGGACTAGCCCCCCAAGAGACCCAGTACTTC; cdr3_aa: CASSLGLAPQETQYF
d_call: .; j_call: TRBJ1-1; clone_size: few; v_call: TRBV28; cdr3_nt: TGTGCCAGCAGTTTGAGGGCAGGGGACACTGAAGCTTTCTTT; cdr3_aa: CASSLRAGDTEAFF
d_call: TRBD1; j_call: TRBJ1-1; clone_size: .; v_call: TRBV23-1; cdr3_nt: TGCGCCAGCAGTCAAAATACCGAAGGGGGCTATCAGAACACTGAAGCTTTCTTT; cdr3_aa: CASSQNTEGGYQNTEAFF
d_call: TRBD1; j_call: TRBJ2-7; clone_size: .; v_call: TRBV6-5; cdr3_nt: TGTGCCAGCAGTCCAAGATCCGGGACAGGTGGGGAGCAGTACTTC; cdr3_aa: CASSPRSGTGGEQYF
d_call: .; j_call: TRBJ1-5; clone_size: .; v_call: TRBV6-1; cdr3_nt: TGTGCCAGCAGCACAGATAGCAATCAGCCCCAGCATTTT; cdr3_aa: CASSTDSNQPQHF
d_call: TRBD2; j_call: TRBJ2-1; clone_size: .; v_call: TRBV29-1; cdr3_nt: TGCAGCGAGGGAGCGGGAGTATCCAATGAGCAGTTCTTC; cdr3_aa: CSEGAGVSNEQFF
d_call: .; j_call: TRBJ2-7; clone_size: many; v_call: TRBV5-6; cdr3_nt: TGTGCCAGCAGCTTCTCCCCACTTGAGGAGCAGTACTTC; cdr3_aa: CASSFSPLEEQYF
d_call: TRBD2; j_call: TRBJ2-3; clone_size: few; v_call: TRBV19; cdr3_nt: TGTGCCAGTAGAAAAGCGGGAGAGGGCACAGATACGCAGTATTTT; cdr3_aa: CASRKAGEGTDTQYF
d_call: TRBD2; j_call: TRBJ2-3; clone_size: few; v_call: TRBV9; cdr3_nt: TGTGCCAGCAACCCGGGAGGGGCCCTTTTGACAGATACGCAGTATTTT; cdr3_aa: CASNPGGALLTDTQYF
d_call: .; j_call: TRBJ1-5; clone_size: .; v_call: TRBV19; cdr3_nt: TGTGCCAGTACTAGATCCCAGGGACATAGCAATCAGCCCCAGCATTTT; cdr3_aa: CASTRSQGHSNQPQHF
d_call: .; j_call: TRBJ2-1; clone_size: few; v_call: TRBV27; cdr3_nt: TGTGCCAGCAGTCTGGGGAGAAGCCTCTACAATGAGCAGTTCTTC; cdr3_aa: CASSLGRSLYNEQFF
d_call: .; j_call: TRBJ2-7; clone_size: few; v_call: TRBV18; cdr3_nt: TGTGCCAGCTCACCCGGGGGTTCCTACGAGCAGTACTTC; cdr3_aa: CASSPGGSYEQYF
d_call: .; j_call: TRBJ1-2; clone_size: few; v_call: TRBV30; cdr3_nt: TGTGCCTGGAGTCGATTCGGTTTAGTTTATGGCTACACCTTC; cdr3_aa: CAWSRFGLVYGYTF
d_call: .; j_call: TRBJ1-2; clone_size: few; v_call: TRBV7-2; cdr3_nt: TGTGCCAGCAGCCCGGAGCGCTACACCTTC; cdr3_aa: CASSPERYTF